Listed below are T cell receptor beta chains from one sample, sequenced in a study of T cell repertoires in cytomegalovirus infection. Their cognate antigens are unknown. TCRdb re-analysed the reads in MiXCR, keeping a single row per CDR3 protein. The repertoire holds fewer than 1,000,000 distinct CDR3 sequences, with roughly 30% as singletons. The starting material was cultured CD8+ T cells from PBMCs, obtained from culture after CMV antigen stimulation. These TCRs come from a human donor in good health (CMV status not recorded). Some clones in this sample may be carry-over from other donors' samples. CDR3s include the opening cysteine and the closing phenylalanine or tryptophan. A D gene is named only where the DNA matches it firmly. Rows may omit the clone size; those that give it use once, few, many or a size class.

clone size,J gene,D gene,V gene,CDR3 protein,CDR3 DNA
many,TRBJ2-1,-,TRBV7-8,CASSLGHYSYNEQFF,TGTGCCAGCAGCTTAGGCCACTACTCCTACAATGAGCAGTTCTTC
once,TRBJ2-7,-,TRBV2,CALGGEQYF,TGTGCCCTCGGTGGTGAGCAATACTTC
many,TRBJ2-5,-,TRBV7-9,CASSPPGTQYF,TGTGCCAGCAGCCCCCCTGGGACCCAGTACTTC
once,TRBJ1-1,-,TRBV10-3,CTISESGWGGDGTEAFF,TGTACCATCAGTGAGTCCGGATGGGGGGGTGATGGCACTGAAGCTTTCTTT
many,TRBJ2-1,-,TRBV7-6,CASSSPRSEQFF,TGTGCCAGCAGCTCACCTCGGTCGGAGCAGTTCTTC
few,TRBJ2-1,TRBD2,TRBV7-9,CASSQIAGGMRIYNEQFF,TGTGCCAGCAGCCAAATAGCGGGGGGGATGCGGATCTACAATGAGCAGTTCTTC
few,TRBJ1-5,-,TRBV18,CASSPYTDGLNQPQHF,TGTGCCAGCTCACCTTATACGGACGGACTCAATCAGCCCCAGCATTTT
few,TRBJ1-1,-,TRBV27,CASSRRSPLEAFF,TGTGCCAGCAGTAGACGGAGCCCGCTCGAAGCTTTCTTT
-,TRBJ1-1,-,TRBV6-5,CASRRGGVNTEAFF,TGTGCCAGCAGGCGCGGAGGGGTGAACACTGAAGCTTTCTTT
medium-sized,TRBJ1-1,TRBD1,TRBV6-2/TRBV6-3,CASTTFKQGENTEAFF,TGTGCCAGCACCACCTTCAAACAGGGGGAGAACACTGAAGCTTTCTTT
-,TRBJ1-5,-,TRBV29-1,CSGWRSNQPQHF,TGCAGCGGATGGAGGAGCAATCAGCCCCAGCATTTT
-,TRBJ2-1,-,TRBV7-6,CVSRRAYNEQFF,TGTGTCAGCAGGCGAGCCTACAATGAGCAGTTCTTC
-,TRBJ2-7,-,TRBV5-6,CASSWGGSSNEQYF,TGTGCCAGCAGCTGGGGGGGCAGTTCCAACGAGCAGTACTTC
few,TRBJ2-5,-,TRBV5-6,CASSAGRKGGRVRETQYF,TGTGCCAGCAGCGCAGGCAGGAAAGGAGGGCGAGTACGTGAGACCCAGTACTTC
-,TRBJ2-3,-,TRBV12-3/TRBV12-4,CTSSLSGGLADTQYF,TGTACCAGCAGTTTAAGTGGCGGGTTGGCAGATACGCAGTATTTT
-,TRBJ1-1,-,TRBV2,CASSEPGANTEAFF,TGTGCCAGCAGTGAACCAGGGGCGAACACTGAAGCTTTCTTT
many,TRBJ2-3,TRBD2,TRBV7-6,CASSSTGTSGGRDTQYF,TGTGCCAGCAGCTCGACCGGGACTAGCGGGGGCAGGGATACGCAGTATTTT
-,TRBJ2-1,TRBD2,TRBV20-1,CSARDLGLAGLNEQFF,TGCAGTGCTAGAGATTTAGGGCTAGCGGGGCTCAATGAGCAGTTCTTC
-,TRBJ2-1,TRBD1,TRBV6-6,CASTTGTESYNEQFF,TGTGCCAGCACTACCGGGACAGAGTCCTACAATGAGCAGTTCTTC
many,TRBJ2-7,-,TRBV7-9,CASSSPGGATYEQYF,TGTGCCAGCAGCTCCCCGGGGGGCGCAACCTACGAGCAGTACTTC
once,TRBJ2-7,-,TRBV4-1,CASSQDVANRDEQYF,TGCGCCAGCAGCCAAGATGTAGCCAACCGAGACGAGCAGTACTTC
-,TRBJ2-1,-,TRBV6-5,CASSYSIVGQKPYNEQFF,TGTGCCAGCAGTTACTCTATAGTGGGACAAAAGCCCTACAATGAGCAGTTCTTC
-,TRBJ1-2,-,TRBV20-1,CSARWQYYGYTF,TGCAGTGCTAGATGGCAATACTATGGCTACACCTTC